Detailed here is one T cell receptor (beta chain). What it recognizes is unknown. Separation from the roughly 700-subject first cohort characterized the roughly 120-subject validation cohort, to which the donors belonged. This entry belongs to a study of cytomegalovirus exposure and HLA in healthy donors. The CDR3 is 14 residues long. Trimming removed 0 bases at V and 4 bases at J, with 9 bases between. Germline V CDR1 and CDR2: SEHNR, FQNEAQ (reference sequence). Only in-frame clones appear in the TCRdb table, and some are missing; sequencing was by immunoSEQ multiplex PCR. The table has fewer than 100,000 clones, approximately 91% seen once. Study-wide results and caveats: Most TCR sequences were seen very rarely across donors, but some public TCRs occurred in many. In a later analysis, first-cohort TCR clusters were found to tend to co-occur in the 95 to 150 validation repertoires. 150 to 200 TCR beta chains were listed as cytomegalovirus-associated.

The source of this sequence is a man under 40 in good health and CMV-seronegative. The material sequenced was PBMCs. The chain links TRBV7-9 to TRBJ1-1; tentative D call: TRBD1 (5 bases). The chain's CDR3 is CASSLAREATEAFF. The CDR3 bases are TGTGCCAGCAGCTTAGCCAGGGAGGCCACTGAAGCTTTCTTT.